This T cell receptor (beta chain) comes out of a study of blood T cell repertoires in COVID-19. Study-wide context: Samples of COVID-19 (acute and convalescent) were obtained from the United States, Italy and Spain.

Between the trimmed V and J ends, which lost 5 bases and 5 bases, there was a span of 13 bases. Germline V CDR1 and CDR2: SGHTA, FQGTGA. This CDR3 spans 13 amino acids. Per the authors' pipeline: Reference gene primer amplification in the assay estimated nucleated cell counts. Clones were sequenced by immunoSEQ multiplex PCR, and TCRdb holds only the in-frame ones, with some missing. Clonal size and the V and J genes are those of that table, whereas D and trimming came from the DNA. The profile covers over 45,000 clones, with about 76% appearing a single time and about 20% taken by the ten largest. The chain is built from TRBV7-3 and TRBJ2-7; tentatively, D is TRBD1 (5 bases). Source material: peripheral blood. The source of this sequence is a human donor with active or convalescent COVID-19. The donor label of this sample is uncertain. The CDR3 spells CASSQKGSNEQYF. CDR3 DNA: TGTGCCAGCAGCCAAAAGGGGTCCAACGAGCAGTACTTC.